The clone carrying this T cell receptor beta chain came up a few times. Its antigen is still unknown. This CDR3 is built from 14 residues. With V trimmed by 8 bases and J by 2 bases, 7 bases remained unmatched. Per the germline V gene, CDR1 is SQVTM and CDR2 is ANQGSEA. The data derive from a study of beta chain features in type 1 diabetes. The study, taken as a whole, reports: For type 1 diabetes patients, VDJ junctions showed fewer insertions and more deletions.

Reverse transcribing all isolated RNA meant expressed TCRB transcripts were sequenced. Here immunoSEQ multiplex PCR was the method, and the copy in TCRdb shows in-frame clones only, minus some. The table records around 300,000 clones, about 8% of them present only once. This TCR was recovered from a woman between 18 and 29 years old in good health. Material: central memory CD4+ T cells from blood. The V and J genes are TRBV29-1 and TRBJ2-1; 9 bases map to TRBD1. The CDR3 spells CSIHRDRAYNEQFF. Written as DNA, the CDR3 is TGCAGCATTCACCGGGACAGGGCCTACAATGAGCAGTTCTTC.